This record concerns one T cell receptor beta chain sequence. This entry belongs to a study of cytomegalovirus exposure and HLA in healthy donors. In the PCR, 60 Vbeta and 13 Jbeta primers were used. Profiling relied on immunoSEQ multiplex PCR, and the TCRdb table lists in-frame clones only, not all of them. The top ten hold 8.2% of the sample, which has about 86,000 clones, about 71% seen once. This CDR3 comprises 16 residues. V was clipped by 0 bases and J by 9 bases, with 15 bases between them. Germline V gene lookup returns CDR1 LGHNA and CDR2 YSLEER. V and J are TRBV4-3 and TRBJ1-6, with D possibly being TRBD1 (5 bases). The source of this sequence is a man aged 55 to 69 in good health and CMV-seronegative. The specimen sequenced was PBMCs. The CDR3 reads CASSQELQGGGSPLHF. The CDR3 DNA reads TGCGCCAGCAGCCAAGAGCTGCAGGGTGGTGGTTCACCCCTCCACTTT.